The 15 T cell receptor beta chains presented below share a single source sample, sequenced in a study of cytomegalovirus exposure and HLA in healthy donors. Primers: 60 Vbeta forward and 13 Jbeta reverse. Profiling relied on immunoSEQ multiplex PCR, and the TCRdb table lists in-frame clones only, not all of them. This repertoire includes tens of thousands of clones. The sequencing sample was made of PBMCs. All receptors come from a woman aged 45-65 years in good health and CMV-seropositive.

The chain joins TRBV6-5 to TRBJ2-7; 14 bases agree with TRBD2. The CDR3 is made up of 15 amino acids. CDR1 and CDR2 (germline): MNHEY, SVGAGI. V shed 4 bases and J 6 bases; nucleotides not matched to a gene: 5. CDR3 in amino acids: CASSSPGLAGGEQYF. CDR3 sequence (DNA): TGTGCCAGCAGTTCCCCTGGACTAGCGGGAGGCGAGCAGTACTTC.

The rearrangement uses TRBV6-5 and TRBJ1-1; D gene uncertain. V was pared by 5 bases and J by 1 base, with 14 bases between. This CDR3 spans 15 amino acids. Germline lookup yields CDR1 MNHEY and CDR2 SVGAGI. This chain's CDR3 is CASSMWARENTEAFF. The CDR3 region has the DNA TGTGCCAGCAGTATGTGGGCGCGGGAGAACACTGAAGCTTTCTTT.

The J gene is TRBJ2-3, the V gene TRBV6-5, with 12 bases that match TRBD2. The V gene's germline CDR1 is MNHEY and CDR2 SVGAGI. The V and J ends lost 6 bases and 2 bases, in that order; junction bases with no gene match: 3. The CDR3 sequence is 15 residues long. CDR3 DNA: TGTGCCAGCAGAGGACTAGCGGGAATCACAGATACGCAGTATTTT. Encoded protein: CASRGLAGITDTQYF.

This chain joins TRBV11-2 and TRBJ2-2; the D is unclear. V shed 5 bases and J shed 0 bases, with 4 bases lying between them. The CDR3 is 13 residues long. Germline lookup yields CDR1 SGHAT and CDR2 FQNNGV. The CDR3 protein is CASSRSNTGELFF. CDR3 nucleotide sequence: TGTGCCAGCAGCCGTTCGAACACCGGGGAGCTGTTTTTT.

The chain links TRBV6-5 to TRBJ1-1, with 9 nucleotides matching TRBD1. This CDR3 is built from 15 residues. The germline V gene encodes CDR1 MNHEY and CDR2 SVGAGI. The V segment lost 6 bases and the J segment 4 bases; nucleotides outside the gene matches: 9. CDR3 nucleotides: TGTGCCAGCAGCCGACAGGGGGGACTCGGCACTGAAGCTTTCTTT. Amino acid sequence: CASSRQGGLGTEAFF.

Worth noting for this clone: The junction departs from the called germline gene at one end, perhaps through a read error. This chain joins TRBV5-1 and TRBJ2-1; D gene uncertain. The CDR3 has 13 amino acids. Germline V gene sequence: CDR1 SGHRS, CDR2 YFSETQ. The CDR3 DNA reads as TGCGCCAGCAGCACAACTACCTACACTGAGCAGTTCTTC. It translates to CASSTTTYTEQFF. Looking up the rest from reference TRBV5-1 and TRBJ2-1 gives the full variable domain: KAGVTQTPRYLIKTRGQQVTLSCSPISGHRSVSWYQQTPGQGLQFLFEYFSETQRNKGNFPGRFSGRQFSNSRSEMNVSTLELGDSALYLCASSTTTYTEQFFGPGTRLTVL.

The chain uses TRBV15 and TRBJ1-1; 11 bases match TRBD1. Germline assignment: CDR1 LNHNV and CDR2 YYDKDF (reference sequence). The CDR3 totals 15 residues. The V segment lost 1 base and the J segment 5 bases; nucleotides outside the gene matches: 3. The CDR3 here is CATSRAGTGGTEAFF. CDR3 bases: TGTGCCACCAGCAGAGCAGGGACAGGGGGGACTGAAGCTTTCTTT. Complete variable domain (other parts from reference TRBV15 and TRBJ1-1): DAMVIQNPRYQVTQFGKPVTLSCSQTLNHNVMYWYQQKSSQAPKLLFHYYDKDFNNEADTPDNFQSRRPNTSFCFLDIRSPGLGDTAMYLCATSRAGTGGTEAFFGQGTRLTVV.

The genes are TRBV12-5 and TRBJ1-2; D is unclear. Germline V gene sequence: CDR1 LGHNT, CDR2 FRNRAP. Trimming shortened V by 5 bases and J by 4 bases, and 11 bases separated the two germline ends. CDR3 length equals 13 residues. The CDR3 sequence: CASGPGRAYGYTF. CDR3 DNA sequence: TGTGCTAGTGGTCCCGGGAGGGCCTATGGCTACACCTTC.

This sequence joins TRBV5-6 and TRBJ1-1; 7 bases line up with TRBD1. CDR1 is SGHDT and CDR2 is YYEEEE in the germline V gene. CDR3 length: 11 residues. The V segment lost 4 bases and the J segment 11 bases; nucleotides outside the gene matches: 5. CDR3 nucleotide sequence: TGTGCCAGCAGCGGGGGACAGCGGGCTTTCTTT. Encoded protein: CASSGGQRAFF.

V usage is TRBV15 and J usage is TRBJ2-7, with 8 bases identical to TRBD2. The CDR3 covers 14 residues. CDR1 and CDR2 (germline): LNHNV, YYDKDF (reference sequence). V lost 3 bases, J lost 3 bases, and 4 bases stayed unmatched. In DNA form, the CDR3 reads TGTGCCACCAGCAGCTTCGCGGGGGGCTACGAGCAGTACTTC. This sequence encodes CATSSFAGGYEQYF.

The V and J genes are TRBV6-6 and TRBJ1-1; D is undetermined. The CDR3 spans 13 residues. The ends were cut back, 6 bases at V and 4 bases at J, with 12 bases in the middle. Germline V gene sequence: CDR1 MNHNY, CDR2 SVGAGI (reference sequence). The CDR3 sequence: CASSRLPLTEAFF. CDR3 coding DNA: TGTGCCAGCAGCCGCCTACCACTCACTGAAGCTTTCTTT.

This rearrangement joins TRBV7-7 to TRBJ2-7; the D gene is possibly TRBD2 (5 bases). The CDR3 covers 14 residues. Trimming removed 5 bases from V and 1 base from J, with 12 bases in between. Germline assignment: CDR1 SSHAT and CDR2 FNYEAQ (reference sequence). This CDR3 reads CASSLGPGSYEQYF. CDR3 bases: TGTGCCAGCAGCCTAGGACCGGGATCCTACGAGCAGTACTTC.

CDR3 residues: CASSLGQGARSYTF. The CDR3 bases are TGTGCCAGCAGCTTAGGCCAGGGGGCGCGAAGCTACACCTTC. The chain links TRBV7-9 to TRBJ1-2; 8 nucleotides agree with TRBD1. This CDR3 comprises 14 residues. Germline CDR1 is SEHNR and CDR2 is FQNEAQ (reference sequence). V lost 1 base and J lost 9; bases outside the gene matches: 7.

The V call is TRBV4-1, the J call TRBJ1-2; TRBD1 might be the D (5 bases). Germline V gene data show CDR1 as MGHRA and CDR2 as YSYEKL. The CDR3 covers 15 residues. Trimming cost V 0 bases and J 8 bases, with 16 bases left between them. In DNA, the CDR3 is TGCGCCAGCAGCCAAGATCTGGGGGGGGATCGGGGCTACACCTTC. It is translated as CASSQDLGGDRGYTF.

The CDR3 loop is CASSFRTRDRTYEQYF. Written as DNA, the CDR3 is TGTGCCAGCAGCTTCAGAACCCGGGACAGAACCTACGAGCAGTACTTC. The chain uses TRBV11-3 and TRBJ2-7, with 7 bases matching TRBD1. CDR1 is SGHNT and CDR2 is YENEEA in the germline V gene. This CDR3 is built from 16 residues. Trimming removed 3 bases from V and 2 bases from J; junction bases left unmatched: 10. The variable domain in full, with the rest retrieved from reference TRBV11-3 and TRBJ2-7, is EAGVVQSPRYKIIEKKQPVAFWCNPISGHNTLYWYLQNLGQGPELLIRYENEEAVDDSQLPKDRFSAERLKGVDSTLKIQPAELGDSAVYLCASSFRTRDRTYEQYFGPGTRLTVT.